Shown below are 5 T cell receptor beta chains from a single sample sequenced in a study of blood T cell repertoires in COVID-19. Method: immunoSEQ multiplex PCR; TCRdb's copy keeps in-frame clones and lacks some. The data contain around 60,000 clones, approximately 88% of them singletons. Material for sequencing was peripheral blood. The receptors were sampled from a man aged 45-65 years with active COVID-19.

V is TRBV6-5 and J is TRBJ2-3, with D uncertain. Between the trimmed V and J ends, which lost 4 bases and 0 bases, there was a span of 8 bases. The length of the CDR3 is 14 residues. Germline V gene data show CDR1 as MNHEY and CDR2 as SVGAGI. The CDR3 region is CASSSRISTDTQYF. The CDR3 DNA follows: TGTGCCAGCAGTTCGCGTATTAGCACAGATACGCAGTATTTT.

The chain joins TRBV3-1 (or the pseudogene TRBV3-2) to TRBJ2-5; D is possibly TRBD2 (6 bases). CDR1 is LGHDT, CDR2 YNNKEL, per germline (reference sequence). Between the trimmed V and J ends, which lost 4 bases and 5 bases, there was a span of 11 bases. This CDR3 is built from 13 residues. CDR3 in amino acids: CASSLGRGETQYF. The CDR3 DNA reads as TGTGCCAGCAGCCTCGGTCGGGGGGAGACCCAGTACTTC.

This rearrangement joins TRBV7-8 to TRBJ1-1; a possible D gene is TRBD1 (5 bases). The CDR3 length is 12 residues. Germline V CDR1 and CDR2: SGHVS, FQNEAQ. Trimming pared 6 bases from V and 6 bases from J, leaving 11 bases between. The CDR3 here is CASSSIQAEAFF. Written as DNA, the CDR3 is TGTGCCAGCAGTTCAATACAGGCTGAAGCTTTCTTT.

The chain is built from TRBV5-4 and TRBJ1-3, with D possibly being TRBD1 (6 bases). CDR3 size: 16 residues. The germline CDR1 and CDR2 sequences are SGHNT and YYREEE (reference sequence). Deletions cut 4 bases from V and 3 bases from J, with 17 bases between. CDR3 nucleotide sequence: TGTGCCAGCAGCCGCACGATGGGGGCGGATGGAAACACCATATATTTT. Translating it yields CASSRTMGADGNTIYF.

The chain has TRBV18 and TRBJ2-7, with D tentatively TRBD2 (6 bases). The CDR3 runs 15 residues. V shed 2 bases and J shed 0 bases, with 11 bases lying between them. Germline lookup yields CDR1 KGHSH and CDR2 LQKENI. CDR3 in amino acids: CASSPLEGNSYEQYF. Here the CDR3 DNA reads TGTGCCAGCTCACCATTGGAGGGAAACTCCTACGAGCAGTACTTC.